Listed below are T cell receptor beta chains from one sample, sequenced in a study of a mutant IDH1 vaccine in newly diagnosed glioma. This table comes from immunoSEQ multiplex PCR, and its TCRdb copy is limited to in-frame clones, with some not included. The sample includes about 98,000 clones, 70% to 90% of them seen just once. Sequenced material: PBMCs, taken from a glioma patient treated with radiotherapy, temozolomide or both. The receptors stem from a woman aged 45 to 65 with glioma. The CDR3 runs from the conserved cysteine through the conserved F or W. The D gene is left open where the match is weak. A clone size is listed for some rows: how often the clone was seen (once, few, many), or a class if it is expanded.

-,TRBV2,11,TRBJ2-3,-,CASTSTDTQYF,TGTGCCAGCACTTCGACAGATACGCAGTATTTT
TRBD1,TRBV6-5,14,TRBJ2-7,-,CASSYAGGGGEQYF,TGTGCCAGCAGTTACGCAGGGGGCGGTGGGGAGCAGTACTTC
TRBD2,TRBV7-9,17,TRBJ2-7,-,CASSPASGRFRNYEQYF,TGTGCCAGCAGCCCAGCTAGCGGGAGGTTTCGGAACTACGAGCAGTACTTC
TRBD1,TRBV18,14,TRBJ1-1,few,CASSPRPGGTEAFF,TGTGCCAGCTCACCCCGTCCAGGGGGCACTGAAGCTTTCTTT
TRBD2,TRBV25-1,12,TRBJ2-7,-,CGDRGVPYEQYF,TGTGGAGACCGGGGGGTTCCCTACGAGCAGTACTTC
-,TRBV28,15,TRBJ2-6,-,CASSQDTSGANVLTF,TGTGCCAGCAGCCAGGACACCTCTGGGGCCAACGTCCTGACTTTC
-,TRBV11-2,13,TRBJ1-1,-,CASRRRLGTEAFF,TGTGCCAGCAGGAGGCGCCTGGGGACTGAAGCTTTCTTT
TRBD1,TRBV27,15,TRBJ1-2,-,CASSSTGGSNYGYTF,TGTGCCAGCAGCTCAACAGGGGGTTCTAACTATGGCTACACCTTC
-,TRBV6-4,14,TRBJ2-1,few,CASSDDTSYNEQFF,TGTGCCAGCAGTGACGATACTAGCTACAATGAGCAGTTCTTC
-,TRBV28,13,TRBJ2-7,-,CASRGESSYEQYF,TGTGCCAGTAGGGGGGAGAGCTCCTACGAGCAGTACTTC
-,TRBV19,13,TRBJ1-5,-,CASSSQGNQPQHF,TGTGCCAGTAGTTCCCAGGGTAATCAGCCCCAGCATTTT
TRBD2,TRBV28,15,TRBJ2-7,-,CASSFLAGSSYEQYF,TGTGCCAGCAGTTTTTTAGCGGGGAGCTCCTACGAGCAGTACTTC
-,TRBV4-1,17,TRBJ1-3,once,CASSQDKGGPLGNTIYF,TGCGCCAGCAGCCAAGATAAAGGGGGTCCCCTTGGAAACACCATATATTTT
TRBD1,TRBV28,15,TRBJ2-7,-,CASSLSGTGRYEQYF,TGTGCCAGCAGTTTATCTGGGACAGGTCGTTACGAGCAGTACTTC
-,TRBV5-1,16,TRBJ2-3,-,CASSLTSGVSTDTQYF,TGCGCCAGCAGCTTAACCTCAGGGGTTAGCACAGATACGCAGTATTTT
TRBD2,TRBV30,15,TRBJ2-1,-,CAWTRTSTIYNEQFF,TGTGCCTGGACCAGGACTAGTACCATCTACAATGAGCAGTTCTTC
-,TRBV28,13,TRBJ2-1,-,CASSSFRDNEQFF,TGTGCCAGCAGTTCCTTCCGAGACAATGAGCAGTTCTTC
-,TRBV5-8,12,TRBJ2-7,-,CASSWTRYEQYF,TGTGCCAGCAGCTGGACCCGGTACGAGCAGTACTTC
TRBD2,TRBV27,16,TRBJ2-3,-,CASSFWGRESTDTQYF,TGTGCCAGCAGTTTTTGGGGGAGGGAAAGCACAGATACGCAGTATTTT
-,TRBV9,15,TRBJ2-1,-,CASSVARHSYNEQFF,TGTGCCAGCAGCGTAGCGCGCCACTCCTACAATGAGCAGTTCTTC
TRBD1,TRBV7-9,14,TRBJ1-5,-,CASSEQGNNQPQHF,TGTGCCAGCAGCGAACAGGGGAACAATCAGCCCCAGCATTTT
TRBD2,TRBV10-1,18,TRBJ2-7,-,CASSETAGTSGGSYEQYF,TGCGCCAGCAGTGAGACCGCAGGGACTAGCGGGGGGAGCTACGAGCAGTACTTC
TRBD2,TRBV23-1,19,TRBJ2-1,-,CASSHYTSGRAGGGNEQFF,TGCGCCAGCAGTCACTACACTAGCGGGAGGGCCGGGGGTGGTAATGAGCAGTTCTTC
-,TRBV2,15,TRBJ1-4,once,CASATGSRTNEKLFF,TGTGCCAGCGCTACAGGGTCGAGGACTAATGAAAAACTGTTTTTT
-,TRBV6-1,13,TRBJ2-7,once,CASSEGTPYEQYF,TGTGCCAGCAGTGAGGGGACTCCATACGAGCAGTACTTC
-,TRBV27,13,TRBJ2-7,-,CASSLARAGEQYF,TGTGCCAGCAGTTTAGCCCGAGCCGGTGAGCAGTACTTC
-,TRBV11-2,16,TRBJ2-1,-,CASTIIRRAGYNEQFF,TGTGCCAGCACCATTATCAGGAGGGCCGGTTACAATGAGCAGTTCTTC
-,TRBV25-1,13,TRBJ1-3,-,CASRRNSGNTIYF,TGTGCCAGCAGGCGGAATTCTGGAAACACCATATATTTT
-,TRBV5-4,15,TRBJ2-6,-,CASGVILSGANVLTF,TGTGCCAGTGGTGTTATCCTCTCTGGGGCCAACGTCCTGACTTTC